The 4 T cell receptor beta chains below all came from one sample that was sequenced in a study of beta chain features in type 1 diabetes. Reverse transcription of all isolated RNA meant that expressed TCRB transcripts were sequenced. TCRdb keeps only in-frame clones here, not all; method: immunoSEQ multiplex PCR. The sample holds around 250,000 clones; 25% to 30% are singletons and the top ten take approximately 4%. Sequenced sample: central memory CD4+ T cells from blood. The origin of the receptors is a man younger than 45 in good health.

The V and J genes are TRBV9 and TRBJ2-2; TRBD1 is a possible D gene (5 bases). V was pared by 4 bases and J by 6 bases, with 13 bases between. The CDR3 sequence is 14 residues long. CDR1 and CDR2 from the germline V gene are SGDLS and YYNGEE. The CDR3: CASSPLQGPGELFF. Here the CDR3 DNA reads TGTGCCAGCAGCCCCCTCCAGGGTCCCGGGGAGCTGTTTTTT.

This clone appeared many times. The J gene is TRBJ2-2, the V gene TRBV7-2; D ambiguous. Trimming pared 4 bases from V and 3 bases from J, leaving 6 bases between. This CDR3 region has 13 residues. Germline V gives CDR1 SGHTA, CDR2 FQGNSA. For the CDR3, the DNA is TGTGCCAGCAGCTCGCAGTACACCGGGGAGCTGTTTTTT. This codes for CASSSQYTGELFF. The entire variable domain, with the rest obtained from reference TRBV7-2 and TRBJ2-2, is as follows: GAGVSQSPSNKVTEKGKDVELRCDPISGHTALYWYRQSLGQGLEFLIYFQGNSAPDKSGLPSDRFSAERTGGSVSTLTIQRTQQEDSAVYLCASSSQYTGELFFGEGSRLTVL.

This clone was picked up a small number of times. V usage is TRBV21-1 and J usage is TRBJ1-1. TRBV21-1 is labeled a pseudogene. The CDR3 covers 18 residues. The DNA of the CDR3 is TGTGCCAGCAGCAAAAGGCGAGCGTCGTGGGGATGTTGGACTGAAGCTTTCTTT. It specifies CASSKRRASWGCWTEAFF.

The rearrangement uses TRBV2 and TRBJ1-2; 8 nucleotides align to TRBD1. This CDR3 is built from 14 residues. The J segment lost 4 bases and the V segment lost 6 bases, leaving 7 bases of the junction unmatched. CDR1 SNHLY and CDR2 FYNNEI come from the germline V gene. CDR3 sequence reads: CASRNGQGRYGYTF. The CDR3 nucleotides read TGTGCCAGCAGAAATGGACAGGGCCGCTATGGCTACACCTTC.